Below, 21 T cell receptor beta chains from the same sample are listed, as sequenced in a study of chemoradiotherapy in HPV16-positive cancers. Assay: immunoSEQ multiplex PCR; the TCRdb copy retains only in-frame clones and omits some. The sample holds about 690 clones; around 93% are singletons and the top ten take 8.2%. The sequencing here drew on tumor tissue, taken from a patient who underwent chemoradiotherapy. Source of these receptors: a human donor with HPV-associated anogenital cancer.

The gene calls are TRBV15 and TRBJ1-4; perhaps TRBD1 as D (5 bases). The CDR3 loop spans 15 amino acids. Germline V lookup: CDR1 LNHNV, CDR2 YYDKDF (reference sequence). V gave up 0 bases and J gave up 5 bases, with 10 bases separating them. CDR3 coding DNA: TGTGCCACCAGCAGAGAGTGGGGGGGGAATGAAAAACTGTTTTTT. It yields the protein CATSREWGGNEKLFF.

The gene calls are TRBV19 and TRBJ2-7, with a possible D match to TRBD1 (6 bases). The V and J ends lost 3 bases and 2 bases respectively, with 11 bases between them. Germline CDR1 and CDR2: LNHDA and SQIVND (reference sequence). There are 14 residues in the CDR3. The CDR3 DNA reads as TGTGCCAGTAGTATGATGAACAGGGCCTACGAGCAGTACTTC. Its translation: CASSMMNRAYEQYF.

The chain couples TRBV6-6 to TRBJ1-2, with 8 bases aligning to TRBD1. J lost 2 bases, V lost 7 bases, and 9 bases had no gene match. The CDR3 is 15 residues long. Germline values: CDR1 MNHNY, CDR2 SVGAGI (reference sequence). CDR3 sequence (DNA): TGTGCCAGCACCGATCAGACAGGGGAGAACTATGGCTACACCTTC. This codes for CASTDQTGENYGYTF.

The rearrangement links TRBV10-3 to TRBJ1-1, with TRBD1 identical over 8 bases. CDR1 and CDR2 (germline): ENHRY, SYGVKD. The CDR3 extends over 14 amino acids. After removal of 7 bases from V and 3 bases from J, the junction contained 7 bases not matched to a gene. CDR3 sequence: CAIKLTGADTEAFF. In nucleotides, the CDR3 is TGTGCCATCAAGCTGACAGGGGCGGACACTGAAGCTTTCTTT.

J is TRBJ2-7 and V is TRBV29-1; D ambiguous. The CDR3 consists of 12 residues. V dropped 3 bases and J dropped 2 bases, with 8 bases sitting between them. Germline lookup yields CDR1 SQVTM and CDR2 ANQGSEA. In DNA, the CDR3 is TGCAGCGTTGAGGTAGGCGCCTACGAGCAGTACTTC. Translated, it gives CSVEVGAYEQYF.

The rearrangement links TRBV6-1 to TRBJ2-3; 8 positions agree with TRBD2. The ends lost 2 bases at V and 4 bases at J; junction bases unmatched: 8. Germline V gene sequence: CDR1 MNHNS, CDR2 SASEGT. This CDR3 is built from 16 residues. CDR3 sequence (DNA): TGTGCCAGCAGTGAACTGGGGGGACTAGGGGCAGATACGCAGTATTTT. It encodes CASSELGGLGADTQYF.

The gene calls are TRBV20-1 and TRBJ2-4; possible D gene TRBD1, 6 bases. This CDR3 region has 11 residues. Germline V gives CDR1 DFQATT, CDR2 SNEGSKA (reference sequence). Trimming stripped 6 bases from V and 14 bases from J, with 17 bases between. The CDR3 DNA follows: TGCAGTGCCCCAGCTGGGACAAAGGAGTACTTC. Protein product: CSAPAGTKEYF.

CDR3 DNA: TGTGCCAGCAGCGTGGACGGGACAAGCTACAATGAGCAGTTCTTC. Protein sequence: CASSVDGTSYNEQFF. The chain has TRBV9 and TRBJ2-1; tentative D call: TRBD1 (6 bases). CDR1 and CDR2 (germline): SGDLS, YYNGEE. Trimming left V 2 bases short and J 3 bases short, with 12 bases between. The CDR3 spans 15 residues. Complete variable domain (other parts from reference TRBV9 and TRBJ2-1): DSGVTQTPKHLITATGQRVTLRCSPRSGDLSVYWYQQSLDQGLQFLIQYYNGEERAKGNILERFSAQQFPDLHSELNLSSLELGDSALYFCASSVDGTSYNEQFFGPGTRLTVL.

V usage is TRBV28 and J usage is TRBJ2-7; 7 bases agree with TRBD1. Germline V CDR1 and CDR2: MDHEN, SYDVKM. This CDR3 is 16 amino acids long. Losses at the gene ends were 1 base for V and 2 bases for J; bases not matched to a gene: 8. CDR3 nucleotide sequence: TGTGCCAGCAGTTTATACCCCCGCGACAGGGCCTACGAGCAGTACTTC. It is translated as CASSLYPRDRAYEQYF.

A few counts support this clone. The chain is built from TRBV4-2 and TRBJ2-6; 7 positions match TRBD1. With V trimmed by 1 base and J by 0 bases, 6 bases remained unmatched. The CDR3 is made up of 18 amino acids. Germline V gives CDR1 LGHNA, CDR2 YNFKEQ. The CDR3 sequence: CASSQGRDSSSGANVLTF. The CDR3 bases are TGTGCCAGCAGCCAAGGACGGGACAGTTCCTCTGGGGCCAACGTCCTGACTTTC.

This sequence joins TRBV4-1 and TRBJ1-4; 7 bases are shared with TRBD1. The trim removed 4 bases at V and 4 bases at J, leaving 3 bases unmatched. Per the germline V gene, CDR1 is MGHRA and CDR2 is YSYEKL. This CDR3 has 14 residues. CDR3 sequence: CASSLRQGNEKLFF. DNA for the CDR3: TGCGCCAGCAGCCTCCGACAGGGTAATGAAAAACTGTTTTTT.

Concerning this clone: The junction departs from germline at one end; a sequencing error may be responsible. The J gene is TRBJ2-2, the V gene TRBV28; TRBD2 aligns across 8 bases. Germline values: CDR1 MDHEN, CDR2 SYDVKM. This CDR3 has 18 amino acids. As DNA, the CDR3 is TGTGCCAGCAGTTTCTGGCTAGCGGGCTACCGCGACACCGGGGAGCTGCTTTTT. Translating it yields CASSFWLAGYRDTGELLF.

The chain joins TRBV19 to TRBJ1-6; TRBD1 aligns across 10 bases. With 6 bases clipped from V and 10 bases from J, the junction kept 12 bases outside the gene matches. This CDR3 has 16 residues. Germline V lookup: CDR1 LNHDA, CDR2 SQIVND (reference sequence). CDR3 residues: CASSRTTGGVRSPLHF. In DNA, the CDR3 is TGTGCCAGTAGCCGAACGACAGGGGGCGTAAGGTCACCCCTCCACTTT.

This chain connects TRBV11-2 to TRBJ1-1, with TRBD1 matching over 8 bases. CDR1 is SGHAT, CDR2 FQNNGV, per germline. Losses at the gene ends were 0 bases for V and 4 bases for J; bases not matched to a gene: 1. There are 14 residues in the CDR3. The CDR3 is CASSLETGGTEAFF. In DNA form, the CDR3 reads TGTGCCAGCAGCTTAGAAACAGGGGGCACTGAAGCTTTCTTT.

The chain recombines TRBV4-2 with TRBJ1-4; D possibly corresponds to TRBD1 (6 bases). This CDR3 has 15 residues. Trimming shortened V by 0 bases and J by 8 bases, and 13 bases separated the two germline ends. CDR1 and CDR2 (germline): LGHNA, YNFKEQ. CDR3 bases: TGTGCCAGCAGCCAAGATTGGGGGGCAGGGGAAAAACTGTTTTTT. This codes for CASSQDWGAGEKLFF.

The V and J genes are TRBV21-1 and TRBJ2-5; the D segment call TRBD1 is taken from the table without a DNA check. TRBV21-1 is reported as a pseudogene. This CDR3 is 9 amino acids long. CDR3 protein: CTGKETQYF. The CDR3 region has the DNA TGTACAGGAAAAGAGACCCAGTACTTC.

This sequence joins TRBV11-1 and TRBJ2-5, with D uncertain. The CDR3 contains 13 residues. V lost 0 bases and J lost 5, with 7 bases in between. From germline, CDR1 is SGHAT and CDR2 FQDESV (reference sequence). In DNA form, the CDR3 reads TGTGCCAGCAGCTTAGCGGTATCGGAGACCCAGTACTTC. Its translation is CASSLAVSETQYF.

This clone was picked up a small number of times. The chain has TRBV18 and TRBJ2-2, with a weak D call TRBD1 (5 bases). Germline CDR1 is KGHSH and CDR2 is LQKENI. This CDR3 contains 15 residues. Trimming took 2 bases from V and 4 from J, leaving 11 bases between them. The DNA for the CDR3 is TGTGCCAGCTCACCAGACAGCACGGGCACCGGGGAGCTGTTTTTT. This gives the protein CASSPDSTGTGELFF.

The chain has TRBV9 and TRBJ2-2, with D possibly called TRBD1 or TRBD2 (6 bases each). The CDR3 loop spans 15 amino acids. Germline assignment: CDR1 SGDLS and CDR2 YYNGEE. V was clipped by 0 bases and J by 5 bases, with 11 bases between them. CDR3 sequence reads: CASSVGGASTGELFF. CDR3 nucleotides: TGTGCCAGCAGCGTAGGGGGGGCCTCGACCGGGGAGCTGTTTTTT.

This clone occurred once. This rearrangement joins TRBV7-3 to TRBJ2-1; possible D gene TRBD2, 6 bases. The CDR3 totals 13 residues. V was cut by 8 bases and J by 2 bases, with 10 bases left in between. Germline CDR1 is SGHTA and CDR2 is FQGTGA. The CDR3 sequence is CASGDLPYNEQFF. Here the CDR3 DNA reads TGTGCCAGCGGGGACTTACCCTACAATGAGCAGTTCTTC.

This chain links TRBV7-2 with TRBJ1-2; 8 bases map to TRBD1. The CDR3 has 18 amino acids. Looked up from germline, CDR1 is SGHTA and CDR2 is FQGNSA. Losses at the gene ends were 5 bases for V and 3 bases for J; bases not matched to a gene: 17. CDR3 residues: CASSPTSGGWSRDYGYTF. The CDR3 nucleotides read TGTGCCAGCAGCCCTACCTCAGGGGGCTGGAGTCGGGACTATGGCTACACCTTC.